This TCR beta chain came from a study of identical twins (dated by TCRdb to the mid-2010s). In the study overall: TCR alpha and beta repertoires from monozygotic twins, unrelated adults of various ages and cord blood were deep-sequenced to test whether fetal clonotypes persist. To rule out contamination, replicate twin experiments were performed at different times with different library preparation protocols. Study-level results and caveats: Fewer insertions were carried by abundant cord blood beta clonotypes, a similar but weaker trend appeared in young adult naive repertoires, and no such trend appeared in memory repertoires. Zero-insertion analyses could be partly confounded by invariant T cells such as MAIT and iNKT, though diverse VJ usage argued against such confounding for most clonotypes. Compared with coincidental sharing between unrelated individuals, an excess of low generation-probability sequences was observed among out-of-frame TCR alpha sequences shared between twins. Out-of-frame TCR alpha sharing in monozygotic twins was systematically underestimated by recombination models, whereas sharing between unrelated individuals was in agreement with the recombination models. Excess twin sharing in beta out-of-frame sequences was weaker because fewer shared sequences lowered the signal-to-noise ratio. Because the same donors could not be followed over many years, the conclusions relied on cross-sectional statistical analysis.

Libraries were constructed by 5' RACE. The listed sequencing device is Illumina HiSeq 2000. Template switching introduced a universal primer binding site; the final cDNA contained a unique molecular identifier, enabling accurate counting of TCR cDNA molecules. Specific primers in the conserved constant-segment region were used to synthesize first-strand cDNA for the TCR alpha and beta chains. Each cDNA library was double barcoded, with a SMART-Mk sample barcode plus Illumina barcodes, to control for contamination. TruSeq adapter sequences along with Illumina sample barcodes were introduced in two successive PCR steps. Sequencing of the TCR alpha and beta cDNA libraries was done on the Illumina HiSeq platform using custom primers. In the paper's pipeline: Raw reads were processed with MiGEC to extract unique molecular identifiers, and MiXCR was used to determine CDR3 positions. Recombination models were inferred per individual with the repgenHMM and IGoR tools using an EM algorithm. Shared clonotypes were analyzed with the tcR package in R, and sharing was normalized by the product of cloneset sizes. Out-of-frame nonproductive sequences were analyzed to study raw recombination free of thymic and clonal selection effects. TCRdb reanalyzed the raw reads on its own, using fastp at Q25 for trimming and MiXCR for clone calling, and kept in-frame beta chains. Every entry covers one CDR3 protein and lists the most common genes and DNA from its rows. The V and J calls follow TCRdb's processing rather than the paper's. The sample records 1.5 million or so distinct CDR3 sequences, about 30% of which are singletons. Over 0.25% of the sample is taken by the ten largest.

Every donor was a healthy Caucasian. Worth noting for this clonotype: Its binding antigen is unknown. Nothing much larger sits one base from this clone, and base qualities are not available.

Trimming takes 5 bases from V and 6 bases from J, and the germline ends sit 14 bases apart. The CDR3 numbers 14 residues from cysteine through phenylalanine. Only the CDR3 part of the read is kept: 42 bases, read in frame from the first base. The rearranged segments are TRBV12-3 or TRBV12-4 and TRBJ1-5; tentative D gene TRBD1, with 6 bases matching. Specimen: cord blood. This clonotype originated in a newborn girl in good health. The CDR3 here reads CASSPPGQIQPQHF. The bases are TGTGCCAGCAGTCCGCCCGGACAGATTCAGCCCCAGCATTTT.